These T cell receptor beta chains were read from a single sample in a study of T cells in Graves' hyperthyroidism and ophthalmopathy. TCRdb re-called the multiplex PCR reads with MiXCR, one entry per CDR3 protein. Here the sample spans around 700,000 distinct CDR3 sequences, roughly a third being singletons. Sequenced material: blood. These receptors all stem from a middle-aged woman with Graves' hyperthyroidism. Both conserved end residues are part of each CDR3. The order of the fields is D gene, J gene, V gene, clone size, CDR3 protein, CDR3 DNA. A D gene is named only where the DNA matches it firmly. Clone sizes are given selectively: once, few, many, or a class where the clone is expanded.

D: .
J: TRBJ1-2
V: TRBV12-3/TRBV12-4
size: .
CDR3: CASSPLPDGAYGYTF
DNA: TGTGCCAGCAGTCCCCTACCCGATGGGGCCTATGGCTACACCTTC

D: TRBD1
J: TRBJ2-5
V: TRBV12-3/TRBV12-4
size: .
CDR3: CASSPDRVVDAQYF
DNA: TGTGCCAGCAGTCCGGACAGGGTAGTTGATGCCCAGTACTTC

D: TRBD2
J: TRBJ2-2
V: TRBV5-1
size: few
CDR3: CASALRTSGSPNTGELFF
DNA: TGCGCCAGCGCCCTTCGGACTAGCGGGAGTCCGAACACCGGGGAGCTGTTTTTT

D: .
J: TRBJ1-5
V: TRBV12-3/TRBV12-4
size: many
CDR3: CASSFRQGNQPQHF
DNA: TGTGCCAGCAGTTTTCGGCAGGGCAATCAGCCCCAGCATTTT

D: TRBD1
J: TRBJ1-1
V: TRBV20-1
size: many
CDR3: CSAPPVDRANTEAFF
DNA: TGCAGTGCACCACCGGTGGACAGGGCGAACACTGAAGCTTTCTTT

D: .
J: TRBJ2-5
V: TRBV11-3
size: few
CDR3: CASSQFQGSETQYF
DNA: TGTGCCAGCAGCCAATTTCAGGGTTCAGAGACCCAGTACTTC

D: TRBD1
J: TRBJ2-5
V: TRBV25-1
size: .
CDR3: CASPGDRGETQYF
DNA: TGTGCCAGCCCGGGGGACAGGGGAGAGACCCAGTACTTC

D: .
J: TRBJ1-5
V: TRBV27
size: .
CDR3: CASSWGGPYQPQHF
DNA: TGTGCCAGTAGCTGGGGGGGACCTTATCAGCCCCAGCATTTT

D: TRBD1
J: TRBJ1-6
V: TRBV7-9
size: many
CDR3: CASSRAGTGDSSPLHF
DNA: TGTGCCAGCAGTCGCGCGGGGACAGGGGATTCTTCACCCCTCCACTTT

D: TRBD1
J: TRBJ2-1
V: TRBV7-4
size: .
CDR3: CASSSRQGNEQFF
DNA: TGTGCCAGCAGCTCGAGACAGGGGAATGAGCAGTTCTTC

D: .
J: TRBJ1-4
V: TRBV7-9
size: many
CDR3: CASSLGVGEKLFF
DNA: TGTGCCAGCAGCTTAGGGGTTGGGGAAAAACTGTTTTTT

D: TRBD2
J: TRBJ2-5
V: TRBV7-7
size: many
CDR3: CASSFGRERQETQYF
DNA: TGTGCTAGCAGCTTTGGGCGGGAGCGCCAAGAGACCCAGTACTTC

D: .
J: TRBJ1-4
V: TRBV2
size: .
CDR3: CASSVIGGGEKLFF
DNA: TGTGCCAGCAGTGTTATCGGGGGCGGTGAAAAACTGTTTTTT

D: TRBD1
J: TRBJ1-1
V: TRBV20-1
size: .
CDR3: CSASHAGQGTEAFF
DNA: TGCAGTGCTAGTCATGCGGGACAGGGGACTGAAGCTTTCTTT

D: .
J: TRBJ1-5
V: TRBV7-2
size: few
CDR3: CASNLRGSNQPQHF
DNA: TGTGCCAGCAACTTGAGAGGCTCCAATCAGCCCCAGCATTTT

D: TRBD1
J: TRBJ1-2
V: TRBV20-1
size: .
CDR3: CSARDSRRQGKDPNYGYTF
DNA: TGCAGTGCTAGAGATAGTAGGAGACAGGGAAAGGACCCCAACTATGGCTACACCTTC

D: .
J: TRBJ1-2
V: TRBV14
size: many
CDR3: CASSPHTQGPYGYTF
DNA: TGTGCCAGCAGCCCCCATACGCAGGGTCCCTATGGCTACACCTTC

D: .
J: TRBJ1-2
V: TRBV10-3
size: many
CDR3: CAISEPDRSYGYTF
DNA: TGTGCCATCAGTGAGCCCGACAGGAGCTATGGCTACACCTTC

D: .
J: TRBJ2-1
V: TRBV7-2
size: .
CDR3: CASSPPNNEQFF
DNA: TGTGCCAGCAGCCCTCCAAACAATGAGCAGTTCTTC

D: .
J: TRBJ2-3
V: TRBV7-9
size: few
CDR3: CASSSQGGSTDTQYF
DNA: TGTGCCAGCAGCTCCCAGGGGGGTAGCACAGATACGCAGTATTTT

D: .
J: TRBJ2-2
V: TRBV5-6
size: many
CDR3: CASSSYNTGELFF
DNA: TGTGCCAGCAGCTCCTATAACACCGGGGAGCTGTTTTTT

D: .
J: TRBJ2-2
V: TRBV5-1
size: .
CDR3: CASSSAGRDGGELFF
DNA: TGCGCCAGCAGCTCGGCTGGTCGGGATGGGGGGGAGCTGTTTTTT

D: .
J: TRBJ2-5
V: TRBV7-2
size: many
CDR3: CASSWGPRLKTQYF
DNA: TGTGCCAGCAGCTGGGGACCGAGGCTAAAGACCCAGTACTTC

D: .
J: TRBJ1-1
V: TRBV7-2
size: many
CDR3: CASSSYRTANTEAFF
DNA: TGTGCCAGCAGCTCCTACCGCACAGCGAACACTGAAGCTTTCTTT

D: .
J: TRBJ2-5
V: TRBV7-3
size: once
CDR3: CASSFSSGGTQYF
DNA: TGTGCCAGCAGCTTCTCCTCCGGCGGGACCCAGTACTTC

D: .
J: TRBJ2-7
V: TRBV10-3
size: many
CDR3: CAISTHQGFDEQYF
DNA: TGTGCCATCAGTACTCACCAGGGGTTCGACGAGCAGTACTTC

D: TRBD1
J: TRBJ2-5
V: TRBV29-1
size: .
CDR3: CSVGQGVGETQYF
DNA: TGCAGCGTTGGTCAGGGGGTTGGAGAGACCCAGTACTTC

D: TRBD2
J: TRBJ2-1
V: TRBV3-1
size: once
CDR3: CASSRVAGQNNEQFF
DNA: TGTGCCAGCAGCCGAGTAGCGGGACAAAACAATGAGCAGTTCTTC

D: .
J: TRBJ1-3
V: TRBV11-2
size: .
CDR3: CASSLGAISGNTIYF
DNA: TGTGCCAGCAGCTTAGGCGCAATCTCTGGAAACACCATATATTTT

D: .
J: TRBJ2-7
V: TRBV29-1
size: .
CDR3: CSLAGEREQYF
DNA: TGCAGCTTGGCAGGGGAGAGGGAGCAGTACTTC

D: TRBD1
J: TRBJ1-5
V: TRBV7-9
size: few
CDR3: CASSRSGQGNQPQHF
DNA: TGTGCCAGCAGCCGCTCCGGACAGGGCAATCAGCCCCAGCATTTT

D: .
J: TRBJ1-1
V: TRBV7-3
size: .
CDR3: CASSSDGQNAEAFF
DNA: TGTGCCAGCAGCTCGGACGGGCAGAACGCTGAAGCTTTCTTT

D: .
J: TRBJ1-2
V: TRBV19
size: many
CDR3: CASSIIDGYGYTF
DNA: TGTGCCAGTAGTATAATCGACGGCTATGGCTACACCTTC

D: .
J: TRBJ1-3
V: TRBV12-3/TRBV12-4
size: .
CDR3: CASSLGRANYGNTIYF
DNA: TGTGCCAGCAGTTTGGGGAGGGCTAACTATGGAAACACCATATATTTT

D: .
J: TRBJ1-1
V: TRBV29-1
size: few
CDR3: CSARGRDHLNTEAFF
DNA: TGCAGCGCGCGGGGGAGGGATCACTTGAACACTGAAGCTTTCTTT

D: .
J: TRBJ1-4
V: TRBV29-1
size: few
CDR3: CSAGEIREKLFF
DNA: TGCAGCGCAGGGGAGATACGGGAAAAACTGTTTTTT

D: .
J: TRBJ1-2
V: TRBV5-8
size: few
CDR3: CASSLRGGVGYGYTF
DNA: TGTGCCAGCAGCTTGAGGGGTGGGGTCGGCTATGGCTACACCTTC

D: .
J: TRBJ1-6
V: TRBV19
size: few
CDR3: CASSEDNSPLHF
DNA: TGTGCCAGTAGTGAAGATAATTCACCCCTCCACTTT

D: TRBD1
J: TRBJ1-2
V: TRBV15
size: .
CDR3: CATSLRTGDYGYTF
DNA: TGTGCCACCAGCTTACGGACAGGGGACTATGGCTACACCTTC

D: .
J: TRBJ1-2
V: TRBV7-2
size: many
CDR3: CASSPFSGGLDGYTF
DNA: TGTGCCAGCAGCCCCTTCTCTGGCGGGCTCGACGGCTACACCTTC

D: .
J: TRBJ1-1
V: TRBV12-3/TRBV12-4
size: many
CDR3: CASSLNTHTEAFF
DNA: TGTGCCAGCAGTTTAAACACCCACACTGAAGCTTTCTTT

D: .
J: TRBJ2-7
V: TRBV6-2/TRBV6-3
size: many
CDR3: CASSYAPFEQYF
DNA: TGTGCCAGCAGTTACGCCCCTTTCGAGCAGTACTTC

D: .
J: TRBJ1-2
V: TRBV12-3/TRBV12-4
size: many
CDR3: CASRRTEYGYTF
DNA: TGTGCCAGCAGGCGGACAGAGTATGGCTACACCTTC

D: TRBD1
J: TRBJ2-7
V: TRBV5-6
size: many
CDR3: CASSVGTGGWEQYF
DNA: TGTGCCAGCAGCGTGGGGACAGGGGGCTGGGAGCAGTACTTC

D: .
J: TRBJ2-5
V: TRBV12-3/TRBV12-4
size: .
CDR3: CASSLGRRRAQYF
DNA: TGTGCCAGCAGTTTGGGGCGGCGAAGGGCCCAGTACTTC

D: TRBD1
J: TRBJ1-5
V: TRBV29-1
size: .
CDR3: CSVARTGNSNQPQHF
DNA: TGCAGCGTTGCCCGGACAGGGAATAGCAATCAGCCCCAGCATTTT

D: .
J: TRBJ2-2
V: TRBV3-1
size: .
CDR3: CASSPADSAGELFF
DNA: TGTGCCAGCAGCCCTGCGGACTCAGCCGGGGAGCTGTTTTTT

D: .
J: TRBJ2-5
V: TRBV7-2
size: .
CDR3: CAARSGQETQYF
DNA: TGTGCCGCCAGGAGCGGCCAAGAGACCCAGTACTTC

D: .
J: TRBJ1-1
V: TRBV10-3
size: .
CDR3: CAISFGLGTTEAFF
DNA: TGTGCCATCAGTTTCGGCCTGGGGACCACTGAAGCTTTCTTT

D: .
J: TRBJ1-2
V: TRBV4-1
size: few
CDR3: CASSPGGGDYGYTF
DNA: TGCGCCAGCAGCCCCGGAGGGGGTGACTATGGCTACACCTTC

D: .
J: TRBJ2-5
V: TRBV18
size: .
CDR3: CASSPIEGETQYF
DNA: TGTGCCAGCTCACCAATTGAAGGGGAGACCCAGTACTTC

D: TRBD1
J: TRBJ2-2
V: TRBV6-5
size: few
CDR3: CASSLPGQEELFF
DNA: TGTGCCAGCAGTTTACCGGGACAGGAGGAGCTGTTTTTT

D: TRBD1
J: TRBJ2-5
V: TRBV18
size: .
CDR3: CASSPPGQGYETQYF
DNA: TGTGCCAGCTCACCACCGGGACAGGGGTATGAGACCCAGTACTTC

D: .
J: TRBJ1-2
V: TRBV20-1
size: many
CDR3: CSASDLWGYTF
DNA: TGCAGTGCTAGTGATTTGTGGGGCTACACCTTC

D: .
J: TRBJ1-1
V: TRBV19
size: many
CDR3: CASHMTENTEAFF
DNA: TGTGCCAGCCATATGACAGAAAACACTGAAGCTTTCTTT

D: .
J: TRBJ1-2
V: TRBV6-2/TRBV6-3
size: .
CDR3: CASSYPGGNYGYTF
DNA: TGTGCCAGCAGTTACCCGGGAGGGAACTATGGCTACACCTTC

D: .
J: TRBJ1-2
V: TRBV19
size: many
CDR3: CATGGQGYGYTF
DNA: TGTGCCACCGGCGGGCAGGGCTATGGCTACACCTTC

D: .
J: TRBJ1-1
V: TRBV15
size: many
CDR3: CATNKGNTEAFF
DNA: TGTGCCACCAACAAGGGGAACACTGAAGCTTTCTTT

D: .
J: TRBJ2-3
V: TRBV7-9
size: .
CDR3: CASSLGDQQYF
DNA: TGTGCCAGCAGCTTGGGGGACCAGCAGTATTTT

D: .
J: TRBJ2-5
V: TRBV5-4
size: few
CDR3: CASSRGLYGETQYF
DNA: TGTGCCAGCAGTCGCGGCCTCTACGGCGAGACCCAGTACTTC